Included here is one T cell receptor beta chain sequence, with context. Some clones are missing from TCRdb's copy, which holds only in-frame ones; the method was immunoSEQ multiplex PCR. The repertoire consists of more than 150,000 clones, with about 91% occurring once and the leading ten covering approximately 0.49%. V was clipped by 1 base and J by 8 bases, with 12 bases between them. CDR3 length: 14 amino acids. Germline V gives CDR1 SGHTA, CDR2 FQGTGA. This sample stems from a study of T cell responses to AZD1222 COVID-19 vaccine. The source of this sequence is an adult in good health. The chain has TRBV7-3 and TRBJ1-3; D call uncertain. The sample here was peripheral blood, taken on day 0 of AZD1222 vaccination. CDR3 in amino acids: CASSLRSYGDTIYF. DNA for the CDR3: TGTGCCAGCAGCTTAAGATCTTATGGGGACACCATATATTTT. Full variable domain (outside the CDR3, taken from reference TRBV7-3 and TRBJ1-3): GAGVSQTPSNKVTEKGKYVELRCDPISGHTALYWYRQSLGQGPEFLIYFQGTGAADDSGLPNDRFFAVRPEGSVSTLKIQRTERGDSAVYLCASSLRSYGDTIYFGEGSWLTVV.